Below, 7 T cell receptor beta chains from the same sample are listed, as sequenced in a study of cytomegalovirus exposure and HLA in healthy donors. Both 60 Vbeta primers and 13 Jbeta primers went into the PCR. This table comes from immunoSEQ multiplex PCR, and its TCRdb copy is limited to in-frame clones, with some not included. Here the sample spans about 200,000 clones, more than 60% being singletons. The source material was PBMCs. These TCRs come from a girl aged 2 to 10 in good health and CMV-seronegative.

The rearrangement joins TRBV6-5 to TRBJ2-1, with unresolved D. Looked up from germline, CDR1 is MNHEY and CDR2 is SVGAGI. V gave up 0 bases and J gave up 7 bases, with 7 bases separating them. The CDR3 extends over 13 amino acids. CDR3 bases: TGTGCCAGCAGTTACTCGCCGGTAAATGAGCAGTTCTTC. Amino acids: CASSYSPVNEQFF.

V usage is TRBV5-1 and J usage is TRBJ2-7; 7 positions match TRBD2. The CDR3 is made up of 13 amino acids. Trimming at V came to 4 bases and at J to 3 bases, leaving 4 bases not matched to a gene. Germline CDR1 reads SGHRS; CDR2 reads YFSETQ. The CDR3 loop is CASSGGEVYEQYF. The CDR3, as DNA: TGCGCCAGCAGCGGGGGGGAGGTCTACGAGCAGTACTTC.

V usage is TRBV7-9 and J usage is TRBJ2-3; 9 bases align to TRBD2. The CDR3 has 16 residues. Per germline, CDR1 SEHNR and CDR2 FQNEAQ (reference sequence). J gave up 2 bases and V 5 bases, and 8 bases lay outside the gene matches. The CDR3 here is CASSPRLAVVTDTQYF. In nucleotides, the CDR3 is TGTGCCAGCAGCCCCCGACTAGCGGTCGTCACAGATACGCAGTATTTT.

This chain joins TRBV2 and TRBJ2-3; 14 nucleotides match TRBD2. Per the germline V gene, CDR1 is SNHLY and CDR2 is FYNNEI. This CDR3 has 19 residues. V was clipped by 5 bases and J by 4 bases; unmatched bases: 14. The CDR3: CASSSSGTSGSWVADTQYF. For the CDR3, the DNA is TGTGCCAGCAGTTCTTCCGGGACTAGCGGGAGCTGGGTTGCAGATACGCAGTATTTT.

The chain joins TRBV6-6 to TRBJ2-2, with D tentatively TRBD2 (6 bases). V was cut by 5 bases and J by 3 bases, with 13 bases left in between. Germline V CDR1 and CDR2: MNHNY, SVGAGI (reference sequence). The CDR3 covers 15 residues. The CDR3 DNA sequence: TGTGCCAGCAGTCGACTAGGCCCGTACACCGGGGAGCTGTTTTTT. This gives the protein CASSRLGPYTGELFF.

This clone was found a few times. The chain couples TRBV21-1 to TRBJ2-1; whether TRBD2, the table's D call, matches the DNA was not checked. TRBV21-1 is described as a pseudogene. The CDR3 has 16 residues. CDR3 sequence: CASSKAQLEPLGEQFF. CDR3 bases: TGTGCCAGCAGCAAAGCGCAACTAGAACCCCTAGGTGAGCAGTTCTTC.

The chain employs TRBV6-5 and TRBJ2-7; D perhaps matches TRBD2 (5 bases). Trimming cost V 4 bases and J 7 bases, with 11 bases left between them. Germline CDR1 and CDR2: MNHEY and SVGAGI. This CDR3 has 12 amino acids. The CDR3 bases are TGTGCCAGCAGTTCCGAAGGCGGGGAGCAGTACTTC. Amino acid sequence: CASSSEGGEQYF.